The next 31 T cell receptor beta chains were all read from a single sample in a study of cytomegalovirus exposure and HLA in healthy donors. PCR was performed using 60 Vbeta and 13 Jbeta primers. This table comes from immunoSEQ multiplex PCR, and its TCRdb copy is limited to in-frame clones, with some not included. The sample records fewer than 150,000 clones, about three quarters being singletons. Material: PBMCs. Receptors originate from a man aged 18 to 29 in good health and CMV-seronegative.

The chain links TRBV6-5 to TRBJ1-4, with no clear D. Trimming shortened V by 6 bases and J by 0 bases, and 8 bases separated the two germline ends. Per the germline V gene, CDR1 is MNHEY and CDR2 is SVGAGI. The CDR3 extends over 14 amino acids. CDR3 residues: CASRRGSTNEKLFF. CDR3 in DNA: TGTGCCAGCAGGCGGGGATCAACTAATGAAAAACTGTTTTTT.

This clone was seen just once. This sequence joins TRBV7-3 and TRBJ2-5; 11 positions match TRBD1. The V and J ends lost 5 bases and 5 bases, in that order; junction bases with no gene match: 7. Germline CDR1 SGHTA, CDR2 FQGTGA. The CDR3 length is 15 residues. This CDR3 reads CASSQGTGGRETQYF. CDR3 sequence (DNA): TGTGCCAGCAGCCAAGGGACAGGGGGGAGGGAGACCCAGTACTTC.

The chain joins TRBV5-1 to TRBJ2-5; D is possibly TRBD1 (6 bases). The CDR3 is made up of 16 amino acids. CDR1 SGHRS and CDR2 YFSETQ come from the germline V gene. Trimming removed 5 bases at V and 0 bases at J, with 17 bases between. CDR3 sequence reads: CASRPDRRRYQETQYF. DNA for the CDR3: TGCGCCAGCAGACCGGACAGACGGAGGTACCAAGAGACCCAGTACTTC.

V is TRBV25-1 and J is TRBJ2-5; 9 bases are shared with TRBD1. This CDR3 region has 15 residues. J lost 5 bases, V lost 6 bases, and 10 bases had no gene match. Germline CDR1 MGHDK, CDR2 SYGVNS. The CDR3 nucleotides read TGTGCCAGCAGGGAGGACAGGGGTTCGACGGAGACCCAGTACTTC. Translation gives CASREDRGSTETQYF.

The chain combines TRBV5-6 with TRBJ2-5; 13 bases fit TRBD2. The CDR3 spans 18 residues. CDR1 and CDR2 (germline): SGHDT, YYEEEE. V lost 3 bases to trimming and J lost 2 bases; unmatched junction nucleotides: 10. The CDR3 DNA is TGTGCCAGCAGCTCGCCCCCTGGGACTAGCGGGAATCAAGAGACCCAGTACTTC. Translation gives CASSSPPGTSGNQETQYF.

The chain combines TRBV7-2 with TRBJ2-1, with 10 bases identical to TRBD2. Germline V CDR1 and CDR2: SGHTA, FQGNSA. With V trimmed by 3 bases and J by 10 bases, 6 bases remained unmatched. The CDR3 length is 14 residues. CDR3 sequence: CASSFPEGLAEQFF. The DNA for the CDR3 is TGTGCCAGCAGCTTTCCGGAGGGACTAGCGGAGCAGTTCTTC.

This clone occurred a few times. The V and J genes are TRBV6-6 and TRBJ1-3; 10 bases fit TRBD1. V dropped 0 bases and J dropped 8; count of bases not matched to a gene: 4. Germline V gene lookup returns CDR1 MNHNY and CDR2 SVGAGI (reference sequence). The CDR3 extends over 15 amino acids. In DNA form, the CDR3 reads TGTGCCAGCAGTTACTCGACAGGGGGCTTGGACACCATATATTTT. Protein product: CASSYSTGGLDTIYF.

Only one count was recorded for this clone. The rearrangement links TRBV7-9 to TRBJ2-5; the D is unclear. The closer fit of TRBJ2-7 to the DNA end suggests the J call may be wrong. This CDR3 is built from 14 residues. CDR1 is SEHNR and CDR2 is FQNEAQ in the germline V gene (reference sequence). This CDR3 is CASSFQESSYEQYF. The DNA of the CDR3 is TGTGCCAGCAGCTTTCAGGAAAGCTCCTACGAGCAGTACTTC.

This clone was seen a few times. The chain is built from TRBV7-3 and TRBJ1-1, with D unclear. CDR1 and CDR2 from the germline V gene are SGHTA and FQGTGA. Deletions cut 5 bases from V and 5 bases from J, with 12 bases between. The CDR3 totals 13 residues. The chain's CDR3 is CASSGAGITEAFF. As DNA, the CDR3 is TGTGCCAGCAGCGGCGCGGGAATAACTGAAGCTTTCTTT.

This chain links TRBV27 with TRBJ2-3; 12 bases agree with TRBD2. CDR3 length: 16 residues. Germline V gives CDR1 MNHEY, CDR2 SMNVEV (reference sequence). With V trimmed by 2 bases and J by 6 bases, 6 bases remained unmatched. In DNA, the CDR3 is TGTGCCAGCAGTTTACTAGCGGGAGGGCTAGGGGATACGCAGTATTTT. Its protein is CASSLLAGGLGDTQYF.

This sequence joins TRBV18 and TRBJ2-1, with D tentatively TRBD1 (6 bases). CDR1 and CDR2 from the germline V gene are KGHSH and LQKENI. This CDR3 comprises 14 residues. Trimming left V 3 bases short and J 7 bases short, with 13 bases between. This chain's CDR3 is CASSPIQGLNEQFF. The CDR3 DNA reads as TGTGCCAGCTCACCCATCCAGGGGTTGAATGAGCAGTTCTTC. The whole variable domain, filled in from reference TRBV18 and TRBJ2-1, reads NAGVMQNPRHLVRRRGQEARLRCSPMKGHSHVYWYRQLPEEGLKFMVYLQKENIIDESGMPKERFSAEFPKEGPSILRIQQVVRGDSAAYFCASSPIQGLNEQFFGPGTRLTVL.

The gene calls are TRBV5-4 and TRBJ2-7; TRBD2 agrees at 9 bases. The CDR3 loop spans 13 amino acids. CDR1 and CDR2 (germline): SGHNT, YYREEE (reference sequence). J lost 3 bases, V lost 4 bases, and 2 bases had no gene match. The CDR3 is CASSMTSGYEQYF. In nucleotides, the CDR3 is TGTGCCAGCAGCATGACTAGCGGCTACGAGCAGTACTTC.

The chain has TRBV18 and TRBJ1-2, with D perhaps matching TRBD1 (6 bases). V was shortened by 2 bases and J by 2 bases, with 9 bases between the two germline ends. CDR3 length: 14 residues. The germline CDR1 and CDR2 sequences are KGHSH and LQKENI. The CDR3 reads CASSPNRANYGYTF. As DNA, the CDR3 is TGTGCCAGCTCACCAAACAGGGCCAACTATGGCTACACCTTC.

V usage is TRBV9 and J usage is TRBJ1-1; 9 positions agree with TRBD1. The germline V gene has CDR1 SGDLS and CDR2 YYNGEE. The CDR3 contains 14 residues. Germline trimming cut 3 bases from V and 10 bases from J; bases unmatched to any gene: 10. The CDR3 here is CASSAYYGGQGAFF. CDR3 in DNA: TGTGCCAGCAGCGCGTACTATGGGGGACAGGGAGCTTTCTTT.

The CDR3 loop reads CASSLLGGTSYEQYF. CDR3 nucleotide sequence: TGTGCCAGCAGTTTATTAGGGGGGACTAGCTACGAGCAGTACTTC. The chain combines TRBV27 with TRBJ2-7; TRBD2 matches 8 bases. Per germline, CDR1 MNHEY and CDR2 SMNVEV (reference sequence). With 1 base clipped from V and 3 bases from J, the junction kept 5 bases outside the gene matches. The CDR3 is made up of 15 amino acids.

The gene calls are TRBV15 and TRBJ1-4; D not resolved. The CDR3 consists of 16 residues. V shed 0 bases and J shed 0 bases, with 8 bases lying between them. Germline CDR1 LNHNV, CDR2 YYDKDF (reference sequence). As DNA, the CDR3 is TGTGCCACCAGCAGAGATCGCGGAGCAACTAATGAAAAACTGTTTTTT. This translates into CATSRDRGATNEKLFF.

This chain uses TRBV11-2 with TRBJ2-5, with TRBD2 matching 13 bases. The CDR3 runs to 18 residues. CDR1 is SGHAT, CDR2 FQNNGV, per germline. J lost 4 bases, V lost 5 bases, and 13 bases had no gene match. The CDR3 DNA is TGTGCCAGCAGCCGCGGACTAGCGGGGGCCCAATTGGGAGAGACCCAGTACTTC. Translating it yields CASSRGLAGAQLGETQYF.

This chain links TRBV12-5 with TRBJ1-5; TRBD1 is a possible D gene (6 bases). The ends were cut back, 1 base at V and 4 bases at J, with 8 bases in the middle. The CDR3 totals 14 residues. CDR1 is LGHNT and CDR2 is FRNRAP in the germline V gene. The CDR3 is CASGLAQGNQPQHF. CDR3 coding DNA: TGTGCTAGTGGTTTGGCCCAGGGGAATCAGCCCCAGCATTTT.

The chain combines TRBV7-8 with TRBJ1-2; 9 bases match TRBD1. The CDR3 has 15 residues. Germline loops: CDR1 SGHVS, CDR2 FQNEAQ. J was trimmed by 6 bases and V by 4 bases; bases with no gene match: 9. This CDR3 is CASSSQGAFRNGYTF. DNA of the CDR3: TGTGCCAGCAGCTCACAGGGGGCGTTTCGAAATGGCTACACCTTC.

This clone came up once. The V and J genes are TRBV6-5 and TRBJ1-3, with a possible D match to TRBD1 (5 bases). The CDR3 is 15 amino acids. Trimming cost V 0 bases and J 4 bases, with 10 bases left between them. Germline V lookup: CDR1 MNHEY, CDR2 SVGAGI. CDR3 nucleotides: TGTGCCAGCAGTTACTCGATAGGACACGGAAACACCATATATTTT. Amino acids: CASSYSIGHGNTIYF.

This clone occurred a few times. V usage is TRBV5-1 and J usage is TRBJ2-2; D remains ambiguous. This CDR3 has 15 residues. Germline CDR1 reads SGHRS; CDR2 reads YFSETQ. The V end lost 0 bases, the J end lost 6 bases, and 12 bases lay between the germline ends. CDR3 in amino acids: CASSLVADWPGELFF. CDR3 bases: TGCGCCAGCAGCTTGGTGGCAGATTGGCCCGGGGAGCTGTTTTTT.

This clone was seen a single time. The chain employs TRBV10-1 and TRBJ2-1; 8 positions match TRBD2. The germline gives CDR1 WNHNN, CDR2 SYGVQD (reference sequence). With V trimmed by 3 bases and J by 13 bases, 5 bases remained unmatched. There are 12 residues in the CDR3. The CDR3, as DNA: TGCGCCAGCAGTGACCCGGGGACTAGACAGTTCTTC. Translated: CASSDPGTRQFF.

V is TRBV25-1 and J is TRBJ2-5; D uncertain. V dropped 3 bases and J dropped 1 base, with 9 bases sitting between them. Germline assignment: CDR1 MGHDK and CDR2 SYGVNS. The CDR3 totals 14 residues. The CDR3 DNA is TGTGCCAGCAGTGATTCGCGGTTCCAAGAGACCCAGTACTTC. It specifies CASSDSRFQETQYF.

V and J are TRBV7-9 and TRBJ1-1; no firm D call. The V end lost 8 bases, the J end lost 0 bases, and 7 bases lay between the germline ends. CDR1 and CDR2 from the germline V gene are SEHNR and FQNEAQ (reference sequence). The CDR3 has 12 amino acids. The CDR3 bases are TGTGCCAGCGAGTCCATGAACACTGAAGCTTTCTTT. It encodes CASESMNTEAFF.

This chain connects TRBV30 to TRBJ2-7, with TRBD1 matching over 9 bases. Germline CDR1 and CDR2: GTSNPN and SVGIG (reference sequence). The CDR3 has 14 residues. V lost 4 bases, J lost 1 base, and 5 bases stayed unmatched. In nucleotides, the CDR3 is TGTGCCTGGACCGACAGGGGGGTGTCCTACGAGCAGTACTTC. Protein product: CAWTDRGVSYEQYF.

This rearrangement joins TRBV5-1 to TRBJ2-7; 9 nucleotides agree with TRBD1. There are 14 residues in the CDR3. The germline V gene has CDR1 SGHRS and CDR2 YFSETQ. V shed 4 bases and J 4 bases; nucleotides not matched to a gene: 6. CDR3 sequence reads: CASSPGTGLYEQYF. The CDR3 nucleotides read TGCGCCAGCAGCCCCGGGACAGGGCTATACGAGCAGTACTTC.

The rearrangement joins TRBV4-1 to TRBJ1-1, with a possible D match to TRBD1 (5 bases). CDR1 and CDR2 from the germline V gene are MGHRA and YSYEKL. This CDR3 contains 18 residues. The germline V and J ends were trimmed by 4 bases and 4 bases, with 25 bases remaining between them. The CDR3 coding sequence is TGCGCCAGCAGCCGATTCCCGGGACTTTCCACGCCGGGCACTGAAGCTTTCTTT. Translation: CASSRFPGLSTPGTEAFF.

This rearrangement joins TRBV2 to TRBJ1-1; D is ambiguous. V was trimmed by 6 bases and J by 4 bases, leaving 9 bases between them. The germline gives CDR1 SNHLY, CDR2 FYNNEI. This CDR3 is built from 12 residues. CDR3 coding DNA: TGTGCCAGCAGGGGAGAAGGCACTGAAGCTTTCTTT. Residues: CASRGEGTEAFF. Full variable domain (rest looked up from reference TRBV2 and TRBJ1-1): EPEVTQTPSHQVTQMGQEVILRCVPISNHLYFYWYRQILGQKVEFLVSFYNNEISEKSEIFDDQFSVERPDGSNFTLKIRSTKLEDSAMYFCASRGEGTEAFFGQGTRLTVV.

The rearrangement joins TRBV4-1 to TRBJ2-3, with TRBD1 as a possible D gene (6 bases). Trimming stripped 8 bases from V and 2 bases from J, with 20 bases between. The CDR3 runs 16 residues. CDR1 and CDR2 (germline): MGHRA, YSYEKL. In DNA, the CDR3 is TGCGCCAGCGGGCCTCATTCGGGACAATCCACAGATACGCAGTATTTT. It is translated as CASGPHSGQSTDTQYF.

The CDR3 DNA follows: TGTGCCAGCAGCTTAGGTCCGGGGAGAATTGACGAGCAGTACTTC. Amino acid sequence: CASSLGPGRIDEQYF. The chain uses TRBV11-2 and TRBJ2-7; a weak D match, TRBD2 (5 bases). V lost 1 base to trimming and J lost 5 bases, with 15 bases between them. This CDR3 spans 15 amino acids. The germline gives CDR1 SGHAT, CDR2 FQNNGV.

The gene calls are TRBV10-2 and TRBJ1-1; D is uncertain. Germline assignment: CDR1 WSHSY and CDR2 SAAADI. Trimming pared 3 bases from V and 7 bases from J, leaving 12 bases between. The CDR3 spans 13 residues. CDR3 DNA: TGCGCCAGCAGTGATCCCGAGGCGCATGAAGCTTTCTTT. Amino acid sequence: CASSDPEAHEAFF.